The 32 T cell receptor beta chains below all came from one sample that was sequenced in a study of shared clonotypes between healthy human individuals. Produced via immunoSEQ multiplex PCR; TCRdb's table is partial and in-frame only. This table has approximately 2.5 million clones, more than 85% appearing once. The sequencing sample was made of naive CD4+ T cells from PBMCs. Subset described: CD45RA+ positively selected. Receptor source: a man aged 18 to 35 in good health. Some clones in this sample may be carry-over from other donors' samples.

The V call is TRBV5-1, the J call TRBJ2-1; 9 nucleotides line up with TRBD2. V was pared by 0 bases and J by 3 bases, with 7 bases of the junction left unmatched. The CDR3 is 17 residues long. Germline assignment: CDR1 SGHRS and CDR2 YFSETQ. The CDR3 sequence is CASSLASGTSFYNEQFF. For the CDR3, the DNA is TGCGCCAGCAGCTTGGCCTCCGGGACTAGCTTCTACAATGAGCAGTTCTTC.

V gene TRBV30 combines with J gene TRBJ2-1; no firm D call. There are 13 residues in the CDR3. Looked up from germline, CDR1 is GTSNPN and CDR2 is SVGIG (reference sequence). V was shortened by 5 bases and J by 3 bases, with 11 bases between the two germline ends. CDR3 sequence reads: CAWSSDGYNEQFF. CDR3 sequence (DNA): TGTGCCTGGTCTAGTGACGGCTACAATGAGCAGTTCTTC.

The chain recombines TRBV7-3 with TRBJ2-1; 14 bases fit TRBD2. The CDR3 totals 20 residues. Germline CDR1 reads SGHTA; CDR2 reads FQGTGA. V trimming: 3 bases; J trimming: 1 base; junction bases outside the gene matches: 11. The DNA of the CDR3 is TGTGCCAGCAGCTTCCCTCCAGGGACTAGCGGGAGTACATCCTACAATGAGCAGTTCTTC. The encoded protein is CASSFPPGTSGSTSYNEQFF.

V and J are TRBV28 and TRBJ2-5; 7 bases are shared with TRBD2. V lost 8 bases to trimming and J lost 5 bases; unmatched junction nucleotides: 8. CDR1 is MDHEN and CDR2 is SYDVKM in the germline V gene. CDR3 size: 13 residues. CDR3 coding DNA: TGTGCCAGCCACCTCAGCGGGACGGAGACCCAGTACTTC. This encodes CASHLSGTETQYF.

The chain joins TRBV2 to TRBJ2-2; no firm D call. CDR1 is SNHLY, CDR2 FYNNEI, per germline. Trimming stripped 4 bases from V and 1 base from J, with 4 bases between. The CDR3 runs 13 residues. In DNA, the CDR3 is TGTGCCAGCAGTGGGGGGAACACCGGGGAGCTGTTTTTT. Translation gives CASSGGNTGELFF.

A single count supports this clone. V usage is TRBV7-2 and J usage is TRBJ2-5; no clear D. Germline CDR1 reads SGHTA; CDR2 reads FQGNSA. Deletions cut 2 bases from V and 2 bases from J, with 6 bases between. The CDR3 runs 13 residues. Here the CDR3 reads CASSLLGQETQYF. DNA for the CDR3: TGTGCCAGCAGCTTACTAGGTCAAGAGACCCAGTACTTC.

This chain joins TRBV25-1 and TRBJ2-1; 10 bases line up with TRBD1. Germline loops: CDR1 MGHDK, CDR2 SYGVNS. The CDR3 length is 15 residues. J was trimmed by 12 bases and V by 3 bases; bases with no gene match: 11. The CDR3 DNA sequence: TGTGCCAGCAGTGAGCGACAGGGGGCCCTCGAGGCGCAGTTCTTC. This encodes CASSERQGALEAQFF.

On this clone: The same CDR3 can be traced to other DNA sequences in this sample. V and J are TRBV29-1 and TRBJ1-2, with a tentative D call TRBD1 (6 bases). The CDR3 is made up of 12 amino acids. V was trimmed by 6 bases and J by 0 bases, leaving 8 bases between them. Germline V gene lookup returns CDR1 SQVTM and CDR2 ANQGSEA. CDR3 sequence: CSVGGTNYGYTF. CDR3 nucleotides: TGCAGCGTGGGGGGCACTAACTATGGCTACACCTTC.

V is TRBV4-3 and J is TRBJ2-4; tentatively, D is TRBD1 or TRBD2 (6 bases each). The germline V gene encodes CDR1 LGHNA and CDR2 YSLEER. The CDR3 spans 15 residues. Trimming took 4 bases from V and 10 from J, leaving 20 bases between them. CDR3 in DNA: TGCGCCAGCAGCCTTGAGAACGGGGGCGCGGGTATTCAGTACTTC. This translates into CASSLENGGAGIQYF.

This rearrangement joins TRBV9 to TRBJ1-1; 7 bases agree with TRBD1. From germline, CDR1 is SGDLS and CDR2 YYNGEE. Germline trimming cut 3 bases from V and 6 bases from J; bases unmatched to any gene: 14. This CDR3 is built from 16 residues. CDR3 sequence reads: CASSAKGQPGVAEAFF. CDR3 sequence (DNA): TGTGCCAGCAGCGCAAAGGGACAGCCGGGAGTAGCTGAAGCTTTCTTT.

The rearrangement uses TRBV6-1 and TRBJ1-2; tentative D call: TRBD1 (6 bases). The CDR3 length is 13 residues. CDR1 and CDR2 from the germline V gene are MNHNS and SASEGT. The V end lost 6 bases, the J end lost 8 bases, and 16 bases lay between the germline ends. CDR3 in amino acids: CASRVLQGWGYTF. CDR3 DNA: TGTGCCAGCAGGGTTTTACAGGGCTGGGGCTACACCTTC.

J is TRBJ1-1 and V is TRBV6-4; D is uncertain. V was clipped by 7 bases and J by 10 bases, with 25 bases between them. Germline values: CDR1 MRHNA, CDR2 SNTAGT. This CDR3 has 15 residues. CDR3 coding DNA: TGTGCCAGCATAGCTCAGGCAGGCACCTTTCGCGGAGCTTTCTTT. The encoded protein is CASIAQAGTFRGAFF.

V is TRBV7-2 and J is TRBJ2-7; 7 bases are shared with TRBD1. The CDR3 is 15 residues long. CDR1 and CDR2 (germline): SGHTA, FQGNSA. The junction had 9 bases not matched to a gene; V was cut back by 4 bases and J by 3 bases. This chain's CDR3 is CASSSTGRSHYEQYF. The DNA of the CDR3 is TGTGCCAGCAGCTCGACAGGGCGCAGCCACTACGAGCAGTACTTC.

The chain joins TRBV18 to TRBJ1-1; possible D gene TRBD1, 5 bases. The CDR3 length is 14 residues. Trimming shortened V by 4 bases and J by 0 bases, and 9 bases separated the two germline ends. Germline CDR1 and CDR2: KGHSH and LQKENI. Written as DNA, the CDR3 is TGTGCCAGCTCACAGAAGGGGATGAACACTGAAGCTTTCTTT. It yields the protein CASSQKGMNTEAFF.

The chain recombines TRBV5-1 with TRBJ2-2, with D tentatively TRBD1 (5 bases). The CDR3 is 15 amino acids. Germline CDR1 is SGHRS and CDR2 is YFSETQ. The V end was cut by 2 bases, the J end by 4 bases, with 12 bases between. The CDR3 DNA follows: TGCGCCAGCAGCTTAGGTGACAGTTTCACCGGGGAGCTGTTTTTT. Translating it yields CASSLGDSFTGELFF.

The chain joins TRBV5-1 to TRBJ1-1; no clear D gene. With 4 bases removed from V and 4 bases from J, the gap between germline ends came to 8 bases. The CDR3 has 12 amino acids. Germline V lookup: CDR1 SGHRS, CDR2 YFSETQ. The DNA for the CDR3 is TGCGCCAGCAGCCAGGAGGGCACTGAAGCTTTCTTT. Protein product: CASSQEGTEAFF.

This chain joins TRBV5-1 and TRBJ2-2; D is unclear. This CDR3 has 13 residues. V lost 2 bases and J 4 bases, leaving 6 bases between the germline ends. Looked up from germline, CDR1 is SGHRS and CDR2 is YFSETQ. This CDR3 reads CASSFGFTGELFF. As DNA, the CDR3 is TGCGCCAGCAGCTTCGGATTCACCGGGGAGCTGTTTTTT.

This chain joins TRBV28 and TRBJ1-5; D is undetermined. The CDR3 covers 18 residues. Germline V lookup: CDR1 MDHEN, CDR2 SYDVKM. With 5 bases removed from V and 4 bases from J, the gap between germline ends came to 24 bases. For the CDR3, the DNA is TGTGCCAGCAGTCCTCTCCTACGTTCCGTACCATCTAATCAGCCCCAGCATTTT. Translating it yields CASSPLLRSVPSNQPQHF.

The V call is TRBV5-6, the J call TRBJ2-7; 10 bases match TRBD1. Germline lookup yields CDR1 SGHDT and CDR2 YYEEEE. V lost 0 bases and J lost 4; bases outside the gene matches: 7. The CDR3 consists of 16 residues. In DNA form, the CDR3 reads TGTGCCAGCAGCTTGGGTGGGACAGGGGAAGGGTACGAGCAGTACTTC. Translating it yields CASSLGGTGEGYEQYF.

CDR3 loop: CASSLRGLWETQYF. The CDR3 DNA reads as TGTGCCAGCAGCTTAAGAGGTCTTTGGGAGACCCAGTACTTC. The rearrangement joins TRBV7-2 to TRBJ2-5; D gene unclear. Deletions cut 2 bases from V and 5 bases from J, with 12 bases between. This CDR3 is 14 amino acids long. Germline assignment: CDR1 SGHTA and CDR2 FQGNSA.

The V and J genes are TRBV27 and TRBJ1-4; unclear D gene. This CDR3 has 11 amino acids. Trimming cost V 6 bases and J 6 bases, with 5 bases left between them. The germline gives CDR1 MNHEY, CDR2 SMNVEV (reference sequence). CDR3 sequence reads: CASSDYEKLFF. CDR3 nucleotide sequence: TGTGCCAGCAGCGATTATGAAAAACTGTTTTTT.

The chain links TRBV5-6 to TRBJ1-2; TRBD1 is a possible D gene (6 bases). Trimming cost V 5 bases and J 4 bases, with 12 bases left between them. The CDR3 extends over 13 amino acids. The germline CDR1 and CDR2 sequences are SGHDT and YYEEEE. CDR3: CASRPGQSYGYTF. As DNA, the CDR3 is TGTGCCAGCAGGCCCGGACAGTCCTATGGCTACACCTTC.

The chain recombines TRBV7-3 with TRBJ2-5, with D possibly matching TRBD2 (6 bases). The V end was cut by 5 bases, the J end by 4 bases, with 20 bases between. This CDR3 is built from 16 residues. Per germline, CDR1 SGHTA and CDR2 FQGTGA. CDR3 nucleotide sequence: TGTGCCAGCAGCCCCGCGGGGAGCCCCGGGGTAGAGACCCAGTACTTC. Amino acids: CASSPAGSPGVETQYF.

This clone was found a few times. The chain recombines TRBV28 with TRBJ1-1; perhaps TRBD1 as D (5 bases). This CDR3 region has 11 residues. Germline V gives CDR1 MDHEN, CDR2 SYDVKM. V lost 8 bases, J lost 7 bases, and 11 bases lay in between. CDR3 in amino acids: CASRDRVEAFF. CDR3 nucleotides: TGTGCCAGCCGGGACCGAGTTGAAGCTTTCTTT.

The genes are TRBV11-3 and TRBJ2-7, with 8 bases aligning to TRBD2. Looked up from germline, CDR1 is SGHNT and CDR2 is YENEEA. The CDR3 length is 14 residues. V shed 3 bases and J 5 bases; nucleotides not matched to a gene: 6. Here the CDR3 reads CASSLGAGVDEQYF. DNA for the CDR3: TGTGCCAGCAGCTTGGGAGCGGGAGTCGACGAGCAGTACTTC.

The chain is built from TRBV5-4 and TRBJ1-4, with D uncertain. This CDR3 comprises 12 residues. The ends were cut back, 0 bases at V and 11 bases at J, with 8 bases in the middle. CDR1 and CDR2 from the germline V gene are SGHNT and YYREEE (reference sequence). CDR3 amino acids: CASSLGSGKLFF. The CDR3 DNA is TGTGCCAGCAGCTTGGGATCGGGGAAACTGTTTTTT.

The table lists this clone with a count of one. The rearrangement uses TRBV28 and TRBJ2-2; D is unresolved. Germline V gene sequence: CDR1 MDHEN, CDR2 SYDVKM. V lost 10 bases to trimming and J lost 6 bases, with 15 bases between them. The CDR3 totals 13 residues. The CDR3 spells CATRPQFAGELFF. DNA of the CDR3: TGTGCCACCCGCCCGCAATTCGCCGGGGAGCTGTTTTTT. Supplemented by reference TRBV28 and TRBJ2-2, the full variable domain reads DVKVTQSSRYLVKRTGEKVFLECVQDMDHENMFWYRQDPGLGLRLIYFSYDVKMKEKGDIPEGYSVSREKKERFSLILESASTNQTSMYLCATRPQFAGELFFGEGSRLTVL.

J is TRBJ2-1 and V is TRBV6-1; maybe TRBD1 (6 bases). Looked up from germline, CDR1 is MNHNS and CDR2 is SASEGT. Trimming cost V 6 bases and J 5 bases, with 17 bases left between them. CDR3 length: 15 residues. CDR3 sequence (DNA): TGTGCCAGCAGGTCGATCCAGGGGAATAACAATGAGCAGTTCTTC. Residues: CASRSIQGNNNEQFF.

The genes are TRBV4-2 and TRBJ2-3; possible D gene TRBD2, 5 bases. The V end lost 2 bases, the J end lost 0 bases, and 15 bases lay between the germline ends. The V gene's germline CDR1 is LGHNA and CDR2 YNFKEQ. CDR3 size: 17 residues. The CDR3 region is CASSQNSQRSSTDTQYF. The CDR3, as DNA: TGTGCCAGCAGCCAAAACTCGCAGCGGAGTAGCACAGATACGCAGTATTTT.

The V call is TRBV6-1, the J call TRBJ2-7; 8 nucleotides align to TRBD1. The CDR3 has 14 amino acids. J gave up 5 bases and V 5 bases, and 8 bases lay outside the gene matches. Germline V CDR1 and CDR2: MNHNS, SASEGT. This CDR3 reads CASSLDREFDEQYF. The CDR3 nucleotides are TGTGCCAGCAGTTTGGACAGGGAGTTCGACGAGCAGTACTTC.

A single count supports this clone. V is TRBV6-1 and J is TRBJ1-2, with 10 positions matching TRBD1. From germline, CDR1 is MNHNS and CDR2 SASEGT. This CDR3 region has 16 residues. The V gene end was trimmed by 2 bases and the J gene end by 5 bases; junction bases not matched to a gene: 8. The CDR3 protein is CASSEPGQGFWYGYTF. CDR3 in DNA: TGTGCCAGCAGTGAACCGGGACAGGGGTTTTGGTATGGCTACACCTTC.

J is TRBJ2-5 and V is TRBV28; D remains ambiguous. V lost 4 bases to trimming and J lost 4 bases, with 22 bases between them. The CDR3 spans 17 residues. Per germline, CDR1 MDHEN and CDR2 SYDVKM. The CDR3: CASSSSLSRSRRETQYF. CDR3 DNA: TGTGCCAGCAGTTCCTCCCTGAGCAGGTCACGCAGAGAGACCCAGTACTTC. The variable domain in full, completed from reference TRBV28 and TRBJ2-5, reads DVKVTQSSRYLVKRTGEKVFLECVQDMDHENMFWYRQDPGLGLRLIYFSYDVKMKEKGDIPEGYSVSREKKERFSLILESASTNQTSMYLCASSSSLSRSRRETQYFGPGTRLLVL.